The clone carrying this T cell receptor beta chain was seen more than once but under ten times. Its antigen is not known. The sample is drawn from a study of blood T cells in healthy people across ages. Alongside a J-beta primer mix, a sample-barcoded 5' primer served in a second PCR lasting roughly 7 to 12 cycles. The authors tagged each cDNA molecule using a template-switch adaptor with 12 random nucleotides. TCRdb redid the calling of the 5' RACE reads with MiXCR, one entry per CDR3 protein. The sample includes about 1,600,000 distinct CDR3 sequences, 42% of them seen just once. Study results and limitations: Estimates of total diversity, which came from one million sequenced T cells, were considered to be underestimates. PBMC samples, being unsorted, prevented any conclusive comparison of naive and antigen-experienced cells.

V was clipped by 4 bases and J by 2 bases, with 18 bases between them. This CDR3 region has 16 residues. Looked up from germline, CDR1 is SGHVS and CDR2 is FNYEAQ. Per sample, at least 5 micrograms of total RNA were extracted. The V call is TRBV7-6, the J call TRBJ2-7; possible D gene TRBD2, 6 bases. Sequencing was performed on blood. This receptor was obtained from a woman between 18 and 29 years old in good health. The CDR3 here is CASSSSGLAIAYEQYF. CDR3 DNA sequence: TGTGCCAGCAGCTCCTCTGGGCTAGCGATTGCCTACGAGCAGTACTTC.